The 14 T cell receptor beta chains reported below all come from one sample, sequenced in a study of blood T cell repertoires in COVID-19. Using immunoSEQ multiplex PCR, the repertoire was profiled, and TCRdb retains in-frame clones only, with some absent. The table has over 150,000 clones, around 80% seen once. The specimen sequenced was PBMCs or T cells enriched from blood (not recorded which). The receptors here all came from a woman in her 70s in a cohort exposed to, infected with or recovered from COVID-19 (not recorded which).

This chain links TRBV5-1 with TRBJ1-6; 12 bases are shared with TRBD1. CDR1 is SGHRS and CDR2 is YFSETQ in the germline V gene. V was clipped by 4 bases and J by 10 bases; unmatched bases: 12. The CDR3 runs 17 residues. CDR3 sequence (DNA): TGCGCCAGCAGCCGTGTCCCGGGACAGGGGGCAAACTCACCCCTCCACTTT. This gives the protein CASSRVPGQGANSPLHF.

About this clone itself: The sample carries other DNA sequences with the same CDR3. This rearrangement joins TRBV4-3 to TRBJ1-1, with 7 positions matching TRBD1. The V gene end was trimmed by 0 bases and the J gene end by 0 bases; junction bases not matched to a gene: 4. The CDR3 sequence is 16 residues long. Per germline, CDR1 LGHNA and CDR2 YSLEER. In DNA, the CDR3 is TGCGCCAGCAGCCAAGATCAGGGACAGTTGAACACTGAAGCTTTCTTT. It translates to CASSQDQGQLNTEAFF.

The count of this clone is one. The chain is built from TRBV5-5 and TRBJ1-1; a possible D gene is TRBD1 (5 bases). The CDR3 totals 15 residues. Trimming cost V 0 bases and J 4 bases, with 13 bases left between them. Germline CDR1 and CDR2: SGHKS and YYEKEE (reference sequence). The DNA for the CDR3 is TGTGCCAGCAGCTTGGCGGTGGGGCTCGGCACTGAAGCTTTCTTT. It specifies CASSLAVGLGTEAFF.

The chain employs TRBV7-3 and TRBJ2-2; 7 positions match TRBD2. In germline, CDR1 is SGHTA, CDR2 FQGTGA. The CDR3 sequence is 16 residues long. V gave up 6 bases and J gave up 1 base; unmatched junction bases: 8. Here the CDR3 DNA reads TGTGCCAGCAGTGGGGGAGCTAGCGGGAACACCGGGGAGCTGTTTTTT. Translation gives CASSGGASGNTGELFF.

This chain joins TRBV28 and TRBJ1-1, with unresolved D. CDR1 and CDR2 (germline): MDHEN, SYDVKM. CDR3 length equals 16 residues. Deletions cut 5 bases from V and 4 bases from J, with 20 bases between. CDR3 protein: CASSAQTWEGTTEAFF. The CDR3 nucleotides are TGTGCCAGCAGTGCTCAGACCTGGGAGGGCACCACTGAAGCTTTCTTT. Filled out from reference TRBV28 and TRBJ1-1, the complete variable domain reads DVKVTQSSRYLVKRTGEKVFLECVQDMDHENMFWYRQDPGLGLRLIYFSYDVKMKEKGDIPEGYSVSREKKERFSLILESASTNQTSMYLCASSAQTWEGTTEAFFGQGTRLTVV.

The chain combines TRBV28 with TRBJ2-3; 9 nucleotides agree with TRBD2. After removal of 5 bases from V and 4 bases from J, the junction contained 10 bases not matched to a gene. This CDR3 is built from 16 residues. Germline CDR1 MDHEN, CDR2 SYDVKM. CDR3 DNA sequence: TGTGCCAGCAGTCCCATACTAGCGGGTCCCCCAGATACGCAGTATTTT. It is translated as CASSPILAGPPDTQYF.

This clone was counted only a few times. V usage is TRBV7-3 and J usage is TRBJ1-2; weak D call: TRBD1 (5 bases). The V gene's germline CDR1 is SGHTA and CDR2 FQGTGA. The CDR3 covers 16 residues. Trimming removed 2 bases from V and 4 bases from J, with 17 bases in between. The CDR3 region has the DNA TGTGCCAGCAGCTTAGGGGGGTCGGAAAGCGGCTATGGCTACACCTTC. It translates to CASSLGGSESGYGYTF. Variable domain in full (rest from reference TRBV7-3 and TRBJ1-2): GAGVSQTPSNKVTEKGKYVELRCDPISGHTALYWYRQSLGQGPEFLIYFQGTGAADDSGLPNDRFFAVRPEGSVSTLKIQRTERGDSAVYLCASSLGGSESGYGYTFGSGTRLTVV.

The chain employs TRBV29-1 and TRBJ1-5; TRBD1 matches 10 bases. The CDR3 extends over 14 amino acids. Trimming took 6 bases from V and 5 from J; bases not matched to a gene: 7. CDR1 and CDR2 from the germline V gene are SQVTM and ANQGSEA. The CDR3 DNA follows: TGCAGCGTCGCCGCCGGGACAGGGGATCAGCCCCAGCATTTT. Protein: CSVAAGTGDQPQHF.

The chain recombines TRBV3-1 (or the pseudogene TRBV3-2) with TRBJ1-4, with a possible D match to TRBD1 (6 bases). The CDR3 has 16 amino acids. Trimming cost V 1 base and J 4 bases, with 13 bases left between them. CDR1 and CDR2 (germline): LGHDT, YNNKEL (reference sequence). CDR3 coding DNA: TGTGCCAGCAGCCAAGGCTTCGACAGGTTTAATGAAAAACTGTTTTTT. It translates to CASSQGFDRFNEKLFF.

The chain has TRBV28 and TRBJ2-5; 11 nucleotides agree with TRBD2. This CDR3 has 13 amino acids. Germline CDR1 is MDHEN and CDR2 is SYDVKM. J gave up 5 bases and V 6 bases, and 2 bases lay outside the gene matches. CDR3 region: CASSPSGRETQYF. In nucleotides, the CDR3 is TGTGCCAGCAGCCCTAGCGGGAGGGAGACCCAGTACTTC.

CDR3 amino acids: CASSSIQGPLGLMNTEAFF. Written as DNA, the CDR3 is TGTGCCAGCAGCTCAATACAGGGGCCCCTGGGGCTGATGAACACTGAAGCTTTCTTT. This chain links TRBV7-3 with TRBJ1-1; the match to TRBD1 covers 7 bases. J lost 0 bases, V lost 4 bases, and 17 bases had no gene match. The CDR3 has 19 amino acids. Germline loops: CDR1 SGHTA, CDR2 FQGTGA.

The genes are TRBV7-2 and TRBJ2-1; a weak D match, TRBD1 (5 bases). Trimming removed 4 bases from V and 1 base from J, with 8 bases in between. The CDR3 contains 14 residues. Germline CDR1 SGHTA, CDR2 FQGNSA. Here the CDR3 DNA reads TGTGCCAGCAGCTCAGGGTCTTCCTACAATGAGCAGTTCTTC. Translating it yields CASSSGSSYNEQFF.

This chain connects TRBV5-1 to TRBJ2-7; 14 bases map to TRBD2. CDR1 is SGHRS, CDR2 YFSETQ, per germline. The trim removed 4 bases at V and 2 bases at J, leaving 11 bases unmatched. The CDR3 covers 18 residues. CDR3 loop: CASSIGTSGSSLTYEQYF. CDR3 nucleotide sequence: TGCGCCAGCAGCATCGGGACTAGCGGGAGCTCCCTGACCTACGAGCAGTACTTC.

The J gene is TRBJ2-5, the V gene TRBV15; possible D gene TRBD1, 8 bases. With 1 base removed from V and 4 bases from J, the gap between germline ends came to 13 bases. This CDR3 spans 15 amino acids. Germline loops: CDR1 LNHNV, CDR2 YYDKDF (reference sequence). In DNA, the CDR3 is TGTGCCACCAGCAGAGCTACAGGGGGGGGAGAGACCCAGTACTTC. It is translated as CATSRATGGGETQYF.